These 18 T cell receptor beta chains were all obtained from the same sample, sequenced in a study of cytomegalovirus exposure and HLA in healthy donors. The study ran its PCR with 60 Vbeta and 13 Jbeta primers. Some clones are missing from TCRdb's copy, which holds only in-frame ones; the method was immunoSEQ multiplex PCR. Seen here are about 130,000 clones, around four fifths observed once, and the top ten hold around 1.6%. Sequencing was performed on PBMCs. These receptors were taken from a female donor in good health and CMV-seronegative.

The chain is built from TRBV5-1 and TRBJ1-6, with TRBD1 identical over 8 bases. Germline V gene lookup returns CDR1 SGHRS and CDR2 YFSETQ. V was pared by 5 bases and J by 5 bases, with 3 bases of the junction left unmatched. The CDR3 length is 14 residues. This CDR3 reads CASRVDRDNSPLHF. For the CDR3, the DNA is TGCGCCAGCAGGGTGGACAGGGATAATTCACCCCTCCACTTT.

The rearrangement joins TRBV6-5 to TRBJ2-7, with D perhaps TRBD2 (6 bases). CDR1 MNHEY and CDR2 SVGAGI come from the germline V gene. The CDR3 is 14 residues long. V lost 6 bases and J 3 bases, leaving 15 bases between the germline ends. Here the CDR3 DNA reads TGTGCCAGCAGCTTTAGCGGTGTTCACTACGAGCAGTACTTC. This codes for CASSFSGVHYEQYF.

This clone was seen a few times. J is TRBJ2-6 and V is TRBV6-4; D possibly corresponds to TRBD1 (6 bases). Germline assignment: CDR1 MRHNA and CDR2 SNTAGT. This CDR3 has 15 residues. With 5 bases removed from V and 4 bases from J, the gap between germline ends came to 12 bases. In DNA, the CDR3 is TGTGCCAGCAGTCCTACAGGGTCCGGGGCCAACGTCCTGACTTTC. It translates to CASSPTGSGANVLTF.

This chain joins TRBV10-3 and TRBJ1-4, with 7 bases aligning to TRBD1. Per germline, CDR1 ENHRY and CDR2 SYGVKD. V was clipped by 6 bases and J by 4 bases; unmatched bases: 8. The CDR3 is 15 amino acids. The CDR3 DNA reads TGTGCCATCAGAGCAACAGGGGAGAATAATGAAAAACTGTTTTTT. Translated, it gives CAIRATGENNEKLFF.

J is TRBJ2-6 and V is TRBV19; D is undetermined. CDR3 length: 17 residues. CDR1 is LNHDA and CDR2 is SQIVND in the germline V gene (reference sequence). Deletions cut 3 bases from V and 0 bases from J, with 12 bases between. For the CDR3, the DNA is TGTGCCAGTAGTATTGCGCGTTTCACCTCTGGGGCCAACGTCCTGACTTTC. Protein product: CASSIARFTSGANVLTF.

This clone showed up just a few times. Here the CDR3 reads CASSYSQGNQPQHF. The CDR3 bases are TGTGCCAGCAGTTACTCTCAGGGCAATCAGCCCCAGCATTTT. The chain recombines TRBV6-6 with TRBJ1-5, with unresolved D. This CDR3 comprises 14 residues. Germline V gene lookup returns CDR1 MNHNY and CDR2 SVGAGI (reference sequence). The germline V and J ends were trimmed by 0 bases and 2 bases, with 5 bases remaining between them.

This clone has a handful of counts. CDR3 nucleotide sequence: TGTGCCAGCAGTTACTCCGGGACAGGGGGCTACGAGCAGTACTTC. Translation gives CASSYSGTGGYEQYF. The rearrangement joins TRBV6-6 to TRBJ2-7; 11 bases agree with TRBD1. The CDR3 totals 15 residues. Germline assignment: CDR1 MNHNY and CDR2 SVGAGI (reference sequence). V was clipped by 0 bases and J by 3 bases; unmatched bases: 1.

The table lists this clone with a few counts. The genes are TRBV5-8 and TRBJ1-4; the D is unclear. CDR1 and CDR2 from the germline V gene are SGHTS and YDEGEE. Trimming left V 4 bases short and J 3 bases short, with 10 bases between. The CDR3 length is 14 residues. The CDR3 loop reads CASSLRRANEKLFF. CDR3 bases: TGTGCCAGCAGCCTACGGCGGGCTAATGAAAAACTGTTTTTT.

This sequence joins TRBV29-1 and TRBJ1-1; no reliable D call. The V end lost 5 bases, the J end lost 7 bases, and 14 bases lay between the germline ends. Per the germline V gene, CDR1 is SQVTM and CDR2 is ANQGSEA. The CDR3 sequence is 12 residues long. The chain's CDR3 is CSVQKDGNEAFF. DNA of the CDR3: TGCAGCGTTCAAAAAGACGGGAATGAAGCTTTCTTT.

The table lists this clone with a few counts. The V and J genes are TRBV19 and TRBJ1-6; 10 bases map to TRBD1. With 6 bases clipped from V and 0 bases from J, the junction kept 14 bases outside the gene matches. The CDR3 is made up of 20 amino acids. CDR1 is LNHDA and CDR2 is SQIVND in the germline V gene (reference sequence). CDR3 region: CASRALPGQGISSYNSPLHF. CDR3 sequence (DNA): TGTGCCAGTAGAGCTCTACCGGGACAGGGGATAAGCTCCTATAATTCACCCCTCCACTTT.

Here the CDR3 reads CASSPSGTGGALATF. DNA of the CDR3: TGTGCCAGCTCACCAAGTGGGACAGGGGGCGCTTTAGCCACCTTC. The gene calls are TRBV18 and TRBJ1-2, with 12 positions matching TRBD1. Germline loops: CDR1 KGHSH, CDR2 LQKENI. The trim removed 2 bases at V and 13 bases at J, leaving 11 bases unmatched. This CDR3 is 15 amino acids long.

V usage is TRBV19 and J usage is TRBJ2-7; 8 bases are shared with TRBD1. Germline V gene sequence: CDR1 LNHDA, CDR2 SQIVND (reference sequence). The CDR3 is 12 amino acids. Trimming took 6 bases from V and 8 from J; bases not matched to a gene: 6. CDR3 sequence: CASSAGQDKQYF. The CDR3 nucleotides are TGTGCCAGTAGCGCGGGACAGGACAAGCAGTACTTC.

The chain links TRBV7-2 to TRBJ2-1; 8 bases fit TRBD1. Germline V lookup: CDR1 SGHTA, CDR2 FQGNSA. The ends lost 5 bases at V and 7 bases at J; junction bases unmatched: 7. The CDR3 consists of 14 residues. Here the CDR3 reads CASSPRTGRNEQFF. DNA of the CDR3: TGTGCCAGCAGCCCACGGACAGGGCGGAATGAGCAGTTCTTC.

The gene calls are TRBV21-1 and TRBJ1-2; the table names TRBD1, a call not compared with the DNA. TRBV21-1 is a pseudogene segment. The CDR3 runs 11 residues. The CDR3 DNA sequence: TGTGCCACGGACAGTTCTGGTGGCTACACCTTC. As protein: CATDSSGGYTF.

The chain links TRBV7-9 to TRBJ2-2, with D possibly being TRBD2 (5 bases). The germline V and J ends were trimmed by 3 bases and 4 bases, with 12 bases remaining between them. The V gene's germline CDR1 is SEHNR and CDR2 FQNEAQ (reference sequence). There are 15 residues in the CDR3. DNA of the CDR3: TGTGCCAGCAGCTTCGAGGGCCGGATCACCGGGGAGCTGTTTTTT. Protein: CASSFEGRITGELFF. Looking up the rest from reference TRBV7-9 and TRBJ2-2 gives the full variable domain: DTGVSQNPRHKITKRGQNVTFRCDPISEHNRLYWYRQTLGQGPEFLTYFQNEAQLEKSRLLSDRFSAERPKGSFSTLEIQRTEQGDSAMYLCASSFEGRITGELFFGEGSRLTVL.

The CDR3 DNA reads TGTGCTAGTGGTTCCACCCCCGGACTAGCGGGAGCGACAGATACGCAGTATTTT. Its translation is CASGSTPGLAGATDTQYF. The chain is built from TRBV12-5 and TRBJ2-3; 13 bases match TRBD2. Unmatched junction bases numbered 10, after V lost 4 bases and J lost 3 bases. This CDR3 contains 18 residues. Per germline, CDR1 LGHNT and CDR2 FRNRAP. The entire variable domain, with the rest obtained from reference TRBV12-5 and TRBJ2-3, is as follows: DARVTQTPRHKVTEMGQEVTMRCQPILGHNTVFWYRQTMMQGLELLAYFRNRAPLDDSGMPKDRFSAEMPDATLATLKIQPSEPRDSAVYFCASGSTPGLAGATDTQYFGPGTRLTVL.

The chain links TRBV7-9 to TRBJ2-3; 7 positions match TRBD2. Looked up from germline, CDR1 is SEHNR and CDR2 is FQNEAQ (reference sequence). This CDR3 has 15 residues. J was trimmed by 4 bases and V by 5 bases; bases with no gene match: 9. In DNA, the CDR3 is TGTGCCAGCAGCCCCCGACTAGCATGGGCAGATACGCAGTATTTT. Protein: CASSPRLAWADTQYF.

This chain joins TRBV2 and TRBJ1-5; 9 nucleotides agree with TRBD1. The CDR3 length is 15 residues. CDR1 is SNHLY and CDR2 is FYNNEI in the germline V gene. The V and J ends lost 6 bases and 0 bases, in that order; junction bases with no gene match: 3. This CDR3 reads CASSGTGFSNQPQHF. Written as DNA, the CDR3 is TGTGCCAGCAGCGGGACAGGGTTTAGCAATCAGCCCCAGCATTTT.